This T cell receptor (beta chain) stems from a study of blood T cell repertoires in COVID-19. Study overall: The United States, Italy and Spain supplied acute and convalescent COVID-19 samples. PBMCs, B-cell-depleted T cells, or T cells provided the cDNA or gDNA that made up the material.

Per the original data handling: The assay estimated nucleated cells by amplifying reference gene primers. Assay: immunoSEQ multiplex PCR; the TCRdb copy retains only in-frame clones and omits some. D and trimming come from the DNA, and the V and J calls and clone size come from that table. This sample carries 100,000 to 150,000 clones, approximately 89% of them seen once, and the ten largest clones take 10%. V was clipped by 0 bases and J by 10 bases, with 15 bases between them. The CDR3 contains 14 residues. Germline CDR1 is WNHNN and CDR2 is SYGVQD (reference sequence). The chain carries TRBV10-1 and TRBJ1-1; tentative D call: TRBD1 (5 bases). The sequenced sample was peripheral blood. The receptor was derived from a man aged 50 to 60 with acute or convalescent COVID-19. For the CDR3, the DNA is TGCGCCAGCAGTGAGTCGGGCAGGGAGGGAAGAGCTTTCTTT. Translation gives CASSESGREGRAFF.